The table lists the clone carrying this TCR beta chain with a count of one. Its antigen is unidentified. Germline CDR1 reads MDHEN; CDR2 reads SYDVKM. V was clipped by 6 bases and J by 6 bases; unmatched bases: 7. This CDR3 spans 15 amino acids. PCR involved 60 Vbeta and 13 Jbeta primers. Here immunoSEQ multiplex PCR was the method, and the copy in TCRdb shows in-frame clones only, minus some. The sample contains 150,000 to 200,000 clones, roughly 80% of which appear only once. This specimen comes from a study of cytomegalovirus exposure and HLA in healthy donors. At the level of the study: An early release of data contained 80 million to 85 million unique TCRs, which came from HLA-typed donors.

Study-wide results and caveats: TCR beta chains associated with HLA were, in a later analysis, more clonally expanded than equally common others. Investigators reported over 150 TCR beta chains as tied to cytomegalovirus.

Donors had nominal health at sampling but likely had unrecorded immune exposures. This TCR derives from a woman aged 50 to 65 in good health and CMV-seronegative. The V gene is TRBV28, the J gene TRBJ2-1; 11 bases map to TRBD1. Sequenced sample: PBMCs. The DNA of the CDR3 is TGTGCCAGCAGCCAAGGGACAGGGGGGATCAATGAGCAGTTCTTC. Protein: CASSQGTGGINEQFF.